What follows is one T cell receptor beta chain and its context. Its target is not known. This sample was taken from a study of memory CD4+ T cells and cytomegalovirus serostatus. Study outcomes and limitations: CD4+ memory repertoires contained about two fifths of the roughly 160 reported CMV TCRbeta sequences.

Assay: immunoSEQ multiplex PCR; the TCRdb copy retains only in-frame clones and omits some. The sample contains about 92,000 clones, about four fifths of which appear only once. CDR3 size: 14 residues. With V trimmed by 1 base and J by 8 bases, 6 bases remained unmatched. CDR1 and CDR2 from the germline V gene are SGHTA and FQGTGA. The sort gate was single viable CD3+CD4+CD8-CD45RO+ cells for memory CD4+ T cells. Sequenced sample: memory CD4+ T cells from blood. The V and J genes are TRBV7-3 and TRBJ1-1; 8 bases fit TRBD1. The source is an adult in good health and CMV-seropositive. The CDR3 DNA sequence: TGTGCCAGCAGCTTAATGCAGGGGGCCGGAGAAGCTTTCTTT. Translation: CASSLMQGAGEAFF.